This TCR beta chain was recorded in a study of cytomegalovirus exposure and HLA in healthy donors. Study-wide findings and caveats: Rare TCR sequences predominated, though certain public TCRs were found in many donors.

TCRdb's copy holds only in-frame clones and misses some; the assay was immunoSEQ multiplex PCR. The table has about 280,000 clones, around nine tenths seen once. About this clone itself: Its specificity is not known.

Sequences were obtained from PBMCs. The receptor was isolated from a woman under 30 in good health and CMV-seronegative.

The CDR3 sequence: CASNQDGGYTF. The CDR3 bases are TGTGCCAGCAACCAGGATGGAGGCTACACCTTC. V usage is TRBV21-1 and J usage is TRBJ1-2; the DNA was not compared with TRBD1, the D call given in the table. TRBV21-1 is flagged as a pseudogene. The CDR3 consists of 11 residues.